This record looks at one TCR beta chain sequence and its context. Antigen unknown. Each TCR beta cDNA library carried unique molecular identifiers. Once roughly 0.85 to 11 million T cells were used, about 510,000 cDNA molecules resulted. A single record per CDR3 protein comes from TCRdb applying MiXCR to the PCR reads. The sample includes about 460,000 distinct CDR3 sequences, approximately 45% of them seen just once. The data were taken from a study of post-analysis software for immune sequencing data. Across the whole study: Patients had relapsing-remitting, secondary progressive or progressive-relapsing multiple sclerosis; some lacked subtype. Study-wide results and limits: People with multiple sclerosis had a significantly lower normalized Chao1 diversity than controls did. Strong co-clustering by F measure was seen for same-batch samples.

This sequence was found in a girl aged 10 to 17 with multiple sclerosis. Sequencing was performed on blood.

DNA for the CDR3: TGTGCCAGCAGTCCGGAGAGAGATACGCAGTATTTT. Translation: CASSPERDTQYF. The chain couples TRBV28 to TRBJ2-3, with unresolved D. Germline CDR1 reads MDHEN; CDR2 reads SYDVKM. Trimming cost V 5 bases and J 5 bases, with 8 bases left between them. This CDR3 has 12 amino acids.